This TCR beta chain is from a study of OX40 agonist ivuxolimab in advanced cancers. Looking at the study overall: The study enrolled dose-escalation patients with hepatocellular carcinoma, melanoma, renal cell or head and neck cancer.

The CDR3 loop spans 14 amino acids. Germline values: CDR1 SGHRS, CDR2 YFSETQ. Trimming left V 0 bases short and J 3 bases short, with 8 bases between. The protocol was immunoSEQ multiplex PCR, while the TCRdb copy is restricted to in-frame clones and leaves out a portion. The sample has about 68,000 clones, about 85% seen once. Sampling of blood occurred at baseline, cycle 4 day 1, and cycle 7 day 1. The sequence was collected from an adult with an advanced solid tumor such as melanoma, head and neck, liver or kidney cancer. The material sequenced was CD4+ or CD8+ T cells sorted from blood, taken in a trial of the OX40 agonist ivuxolimab. The J gene is TRBJ2-3, the V gene TRBV5-1; D is unresolved. CDR3 amino acids: CASSLVVETDTQYF. In DNA form, the CDR3 reads TGCGCCAGCAGCTTGGTCGTGGAAACAGATACGCAGTATTTT. Looking up the rest from reference TRBV5-1 and TRBJ2-3 gives the full variable domain: KAGVTQTPRYLIKTRGQQVTLSCSPISGHRSVSWYQQTPGQGLQFLFEYFSETQRNKGNFPGRFSGRQFSNSRSEMNVSTLELGDSALYLCASSLVVETDTQYFGPGTRLTVL.